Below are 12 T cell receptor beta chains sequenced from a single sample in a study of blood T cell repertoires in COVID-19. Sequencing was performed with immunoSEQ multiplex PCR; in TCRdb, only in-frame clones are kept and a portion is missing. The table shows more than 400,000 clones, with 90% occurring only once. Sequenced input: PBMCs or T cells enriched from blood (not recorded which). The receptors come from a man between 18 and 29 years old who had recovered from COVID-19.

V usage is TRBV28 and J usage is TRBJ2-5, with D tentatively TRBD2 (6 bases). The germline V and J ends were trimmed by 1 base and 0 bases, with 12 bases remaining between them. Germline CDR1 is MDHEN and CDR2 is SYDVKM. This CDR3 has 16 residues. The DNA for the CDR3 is TGTGCCAGCAGTTTATTCGGACTATCGTACCAAGAGACCCAGTACTTC. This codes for CASSLFGLSYQETQYF.

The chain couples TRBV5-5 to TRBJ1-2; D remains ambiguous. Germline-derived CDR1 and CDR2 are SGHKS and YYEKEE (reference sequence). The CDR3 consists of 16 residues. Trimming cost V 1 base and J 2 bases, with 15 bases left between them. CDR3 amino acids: CASSLLQDPLNYGYTF. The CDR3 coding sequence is TGTGCCAGCAGCTTGCTCCAGGATCCCTTAAACTATGGCTACACCTTC.

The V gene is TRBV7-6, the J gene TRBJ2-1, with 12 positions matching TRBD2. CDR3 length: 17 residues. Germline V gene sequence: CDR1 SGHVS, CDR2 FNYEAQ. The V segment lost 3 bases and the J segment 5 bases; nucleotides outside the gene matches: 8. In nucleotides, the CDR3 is TGTGCCAGCAGCTTCTTGACTAGCGGGGGTGGTAACAATGAGCAGTTCTTC. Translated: CASSFLTSGGGNNEQFF.

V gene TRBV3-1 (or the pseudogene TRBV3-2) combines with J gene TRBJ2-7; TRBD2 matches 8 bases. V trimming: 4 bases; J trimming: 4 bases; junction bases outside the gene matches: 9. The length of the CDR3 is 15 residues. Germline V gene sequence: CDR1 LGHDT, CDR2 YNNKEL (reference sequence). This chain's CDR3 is CASSPSAGAGYEQYF. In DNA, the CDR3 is TGTGCCAGCAGCCCCTCAGCGGGGGCAGGTTACGAGCAGTACTTC.

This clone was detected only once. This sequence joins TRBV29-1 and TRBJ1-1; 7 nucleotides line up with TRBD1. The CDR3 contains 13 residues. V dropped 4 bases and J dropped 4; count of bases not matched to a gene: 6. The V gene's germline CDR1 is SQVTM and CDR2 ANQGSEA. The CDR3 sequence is CSVVRQGSTEAFF. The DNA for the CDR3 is TGCAGCGTTGTCAGACAGGGAAGCACTGAAGCTTTCTTT.

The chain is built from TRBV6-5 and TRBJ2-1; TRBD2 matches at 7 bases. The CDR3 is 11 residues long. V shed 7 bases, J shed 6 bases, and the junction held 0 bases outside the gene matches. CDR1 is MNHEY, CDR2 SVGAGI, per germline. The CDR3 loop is CASTGGNEQFF. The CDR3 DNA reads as TGTGCCAGCACGGGGGGCAATGAGCAGTTCTTC.

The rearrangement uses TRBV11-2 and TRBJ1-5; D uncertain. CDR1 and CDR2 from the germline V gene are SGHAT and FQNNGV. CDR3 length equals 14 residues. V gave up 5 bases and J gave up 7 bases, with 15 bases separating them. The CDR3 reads CASSLGTSGQPQHF. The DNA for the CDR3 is TGTGCCAGCAGCCTAGGTACCTCCGGGCAGCCCCAGCATTTT.

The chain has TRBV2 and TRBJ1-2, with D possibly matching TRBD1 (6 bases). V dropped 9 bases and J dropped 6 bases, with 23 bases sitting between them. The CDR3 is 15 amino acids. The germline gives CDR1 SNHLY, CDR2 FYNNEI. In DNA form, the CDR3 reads TGTGCCAGTCGTAGGGGCGCGGGGGCTTGGGATGGCTACACCTTC. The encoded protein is CASRRGAGAWDGYTF.

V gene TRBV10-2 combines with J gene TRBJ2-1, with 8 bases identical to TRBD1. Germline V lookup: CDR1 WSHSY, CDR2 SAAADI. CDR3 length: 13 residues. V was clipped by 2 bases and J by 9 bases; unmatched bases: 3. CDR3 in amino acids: CASSEQGAVEQFF. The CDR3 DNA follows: TGCGCCAGCAGTGAGCAGGGGGCGGTTGAGCAGTTCTTC.

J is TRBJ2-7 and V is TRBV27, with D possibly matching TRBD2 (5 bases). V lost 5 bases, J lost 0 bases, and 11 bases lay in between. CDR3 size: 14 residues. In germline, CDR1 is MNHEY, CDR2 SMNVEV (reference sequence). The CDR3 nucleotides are TGTGCCAGCAGTCTAGCTCCGAGCTCCTACGAGCAGTACTTC. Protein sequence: CASSLAPSSYEQYF.

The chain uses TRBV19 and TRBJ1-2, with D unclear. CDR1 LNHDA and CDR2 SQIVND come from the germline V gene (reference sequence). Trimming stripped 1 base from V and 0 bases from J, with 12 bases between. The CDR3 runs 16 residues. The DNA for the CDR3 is TGTGCCAGTAGTATAGCACACCCGGCGGCTAACTATGGCTACACCTTC. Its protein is CASSIAHPAANYGYTF.

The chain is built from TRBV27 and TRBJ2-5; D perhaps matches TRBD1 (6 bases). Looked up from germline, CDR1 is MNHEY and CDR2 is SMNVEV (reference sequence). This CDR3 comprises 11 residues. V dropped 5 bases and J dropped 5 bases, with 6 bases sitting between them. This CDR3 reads CASSQGETQYF. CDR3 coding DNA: TGTGCCAGCAGTCAGGGGGAGACCCAGTACTTC.